Below are 15 T cell receptor beta chains sequenced from a single sample in a study of T cells in Graves' hyperthyroidism and ophthalmopathy. From RNA transcripts, TCR beta CDR3 regions were amplified. The primer set for the first-round RT-PCR of the TCR CDR3 was HTBI. TCRdb passed the multiplex PCR reads through MiXCR, listing each CDR3 protein once. Among 750,000 to 900,000 distinct CDR3 sequences listed, 35% to 45% were seen once. Sequencing was done on a sample of blood. The origin of the receptors is a man between 18 and 29 years old with Graves' hyperthyroidism.

This clonotype has more than one count but fewer than ten. A much larger clonotype is one base distant, so this may be a read error. J is TRBJ1-2 and V is TRBV7-2; no definite D call. V was shortened by 4 bases and J by 7 bases, with 13 bases between the two germline ends. The CDR3 loop spans 13 amino acids. Per the germline V gene, CDR1 is SGHTA and CDR2 is FQGNSA. CDR3 amino acids: CASSWALSGGYTF. The CDR3 bases are TGTGCCAGCAGCTGGGCCCTCTCGGGTGGCTACACCTTC.

In its sample, this clonotype was seen many times. The chain carries TRBV2 and TRBJ2-2, with 7 bases lining up with TRBD2. Germline values: CDR1 SNHLY, CDR2 FYNNEI. Trimming at V came to 9 bases and at J to 4 bases, leaving 8 bases not matched to a gene. The CDR3 totals 14 residues. CDR3 region: CASTSARGTGELFF. CDR3 in DNA: TGTGCCAGTACTAGCGCCCGGGGCACCGGGGAGCTGTTTTTT.

This chain uses TRBV7-9 with TRBJ1-5; TRBD1 matches 8 bases. V lost 5 bases and J lost 6; bases outside the gene matches: 12. CDR1 is SEHNR, CDR2 FQNEAQ, per germline (reference sequence). The CDR3 covers 16 residues. CDR3 protein: CASSPGPDRDGQPQHF. The CDR3 DNA reads as TGTGCCAGCAGCCCAGGGCCGGACAGGGATGGTCAGCCCCAGCATTTT.

This clonotype was detected ten times or more. The V and J genes are TRBV15 and TRBJ2-2, with a tentative D call TRBD1 (6 bases). There are 15 residues in the CDR3. Germline V CDR1 and CDR2: LNHNV, YYDKDF (reference sequence). Trimming cost V 4 bases and J 4 bases, with 13 bases left between them. DNA of the CDR3: TGTGCCACCAGCAAGGACAGTGCTCCCACCGGGGAGCTGTTTTTT. Translating gives CATSKDSAPTGELFF.

Only a few counts were recorded for this clonotype. The junction departs from germline at one end; a sequencing error may be responsible. CDR3 coding DNA: TGCGCCAGCAAGGGGTTTAACACCGGGGAGCTGTTTTTT. Its protein product is CASKGFNTGELFF. The gene calls are TRBV11-1 and TRBJ2-2; TRBD1 might be the D (5 bases). CDR1 is SGHAT, CDR2 FQDESV, per germline (reference sequence). The CDR3 runs 13 residues.

This clonotype was found a few times. The chain uses TRBV9 and TRBJ2-7; a possible D gene is TRBD1 (5 bases). This CDR3 is 15 amino acids long. Germline CDR1 reads SGDLS; CDR2 reads YYNGEE. V was shortened by 0 bases and J by 3 bases, with 13 bases between the two germline ends. DNA for the CDR3: TGTGCCAGCAGCGTAGCTGGGGCTATTCTCTACGAGCAGTACTTC. It encodes CASSVAGAILYEQYF. The full variable domain, with the rest looked up from reference TRBV9 and TRBJ2-7, is DSGVTQTPKHLITATGQRVTLRCSPRSGDLSVYWYQQSLDQGLQFLIQYYNGEERAKGNILERFSAQQFPDLHSELNLSSLELGDSALYFCASSVAGAILYEQYFGPGTRLTVT.

The J gene is TRBJ2-2, the V gene TRBV9, with D tentatively TRBD2 (5 bases). The CDR3 is made up of 16 amino acids. The V gene's germline CDR1 is SGDLS and CDR2 YYNGEE. The V end lost 4 bases, the J end lost 4 bases, and 17 bases lay between the germline ends. CDR3 DNA sequence: TGTGCCAGCAGCCAGGACTCTTTTGAGGGCACCGGGGAGCTGTTTTTT. This gives the protein CASSQDSFEGTGELFF.

At least ten counts were recorded for this clonotype. V usage is TRBV7-9 and J usage is TRBJ2-7, with TRBD1 as a possible D gene (6 bases). Germline CDR1 reads SEHNR; CDR2 reads FQNEAQ (reference sequence). V was clipped by 4 bases and J by 6 bases, with 10 bases between them. This CDR3 is built from 12 residues. The CDR3: CASSSQGSEQYF. DNA for the CDR3: TGTGCCAGCAGCTCGCAGGGGAGCGAGCAGTACTTC.

The DNA for the CDR3 is TGTGCCAGCAGCTCCATCCGGGACAGAGCTCCTAGGGAGCAGTACTTC. Its translation is CASSSIRDRAPREQYF. V and J are TRBV7-2 and TRBJ2-7; TRBD1 matches 7 bases. V lost 4 bases and J lost 7; bases outside the gene matches: 16. This CDR3 spans 16 amino acids. Germline-derived CDR1 and CDR2 are SGHTA and FQGNSA.

This clonotype was detected a few times. This chain uses TRBV5-1 with TRBJ1-2, with 9 bases identical to TRBD1. V trimming: 3 bases; J trimming: 2 bases; junction bases outside the gene matches: 2. The CDR3 is 14 residues long. Germline V CDR1 and CDR2: SGHRS, YFSETQ. The CDR3 DNA follows: TGCGCCAGCAGCTATGGGACAGGGAACTATGGCTACACCTTC. Translation: CASSYGTGNYGYTF. Complete variable domain (other parts from reference TRBV5-1 and TRBJ1-2): KAGVTQTPRYLIKTRGQQVTLSCSPISGHRSVSWYQQTPGQGLQFLFEYFSETQRNKGNFPGRFSGRQFSNSRSEMNVSTLELGDSALYLCASSYGTGNYGYTFGSGTRLTVV.

Points on this clonotype: It may be a read error: a sequence one base away is much more abundant. The rearrangement uses TRBV5-1 and TRBJ1-2; perhaps TRBD1 as D (5 bases). This CDR3 has 14 residues. The germline V gene has CDR1 SGHRS and CDR2 YFSETQ. Trimming stripped 6 bases from V and 8 bases from J, with 20 bases between. The CDR3 is CASNPRAIEDGYTF. CDR3 coding DNA: TGCGCCAGCAACCCCAGGGCGATCGAGGACGGCTACACCTTC.

V and J are TRBV6-5 and TRBJ2-2, with D unclear. Looked up from germline, CDR1 is MNHEY and CDR2 is SVGAGI. V shed 3 bases and J shed 1 base, with 6 bases lying between them. This CDR3 has 14 residues. CDR3 residues: CASSYGMNTGELFF. In DNA form, the CDR3 reads TGTGCCAGCAGTTATGGCATGAACACCGGGGAGCTGTTTTTT.

The chain combines TRBV7-9 with TRBJ2-2, with D uncertain. The V end lost 5 bases, the J end lost 5 bases, and 12 bases lay between the germline ends. Germline CDR1 reads SEHNR; CDR2 reads FQNEAQ (reference sequence). This CDR3 region has 14 residues. The CDR3 loop is CASSPAWSTGELFF. The CDR3 DNA sequence: TGTGCCAGCAGCCCCGCGTGGTCAACCGGGGAGCTGTTTTTT.

The table lists this clonotype with a few counts. This chain connects TRBV27 to TRBJ1-2; the D gene is possibly TRBD1 (5 bases). This CDR3 spans 14 amino acids. The germline CDR1 and CDR2 sequences are MNHEY and SMNVEV (reference sequence). Trimming cost V 5 bases and J 6 bases, with 16 bases left between them. The CDR3 sequence: CASSPQGIQHGYTF. DNA for the CDR3: TGTGCCAGCAGTCCTCAGGGTATCCAGCATGGCTACACCTTC.

In this sample, this clonotype turned up a few times. The V and J genes are TRBV11-1 and TRBJ1-3, with a tentative D call TRBD1 (5 bases). Trimming left V 3 bases short and J 2 bases short, with 14 bases between. Germline V gives CDR1 SGHAT, CDR2 FQDESV (reference sequence). This CDR3 has 16 amino acids. The CDR3 is CASSLEVRVAGNTIYF. The CDR3 DNA reads TGTGCCAGCAGCTTGGAGGTCAGGGTCGCTGGAAACACCATATATTTT.